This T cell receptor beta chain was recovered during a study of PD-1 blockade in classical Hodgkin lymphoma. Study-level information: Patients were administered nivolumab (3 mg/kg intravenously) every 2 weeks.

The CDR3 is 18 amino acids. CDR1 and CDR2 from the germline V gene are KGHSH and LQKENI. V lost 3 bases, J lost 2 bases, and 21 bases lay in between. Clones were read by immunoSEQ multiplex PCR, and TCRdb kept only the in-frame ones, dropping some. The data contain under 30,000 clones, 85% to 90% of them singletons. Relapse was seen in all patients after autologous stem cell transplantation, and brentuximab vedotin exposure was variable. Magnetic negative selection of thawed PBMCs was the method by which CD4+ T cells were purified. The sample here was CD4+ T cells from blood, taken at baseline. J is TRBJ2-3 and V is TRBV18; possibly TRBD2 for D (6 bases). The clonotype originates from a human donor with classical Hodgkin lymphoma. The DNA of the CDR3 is TGTGCCAGCTCACCTTCCGCTCTTCTGGGAGGAAACACAGATACGCAGTATTTT. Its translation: CASSPSALLGGNTDTQYF.